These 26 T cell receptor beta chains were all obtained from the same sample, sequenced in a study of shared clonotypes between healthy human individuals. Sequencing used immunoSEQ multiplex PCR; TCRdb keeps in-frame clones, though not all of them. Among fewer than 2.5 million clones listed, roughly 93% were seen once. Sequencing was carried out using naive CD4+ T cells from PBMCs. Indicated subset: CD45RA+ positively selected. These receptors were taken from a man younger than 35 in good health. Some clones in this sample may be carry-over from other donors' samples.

The CDR3 region is CASNPTPSWGRTGELFF. CDR3 coding DNA: TGTGCCAGCAACCCGACCCCGTCGTGGGGGCGCACCGGGGAGCTGTTTTTT. The chain combines TRBV2 with TRBJ2-2; perhaps TRBD1 as D (6 bases). Per the germline V gene, CDR1 is SNHLY and CDR2 is FYNNEI. This CDR3 has 17 residues. V was pared by 7 bases and J by 4 bases, with 22 bases between.

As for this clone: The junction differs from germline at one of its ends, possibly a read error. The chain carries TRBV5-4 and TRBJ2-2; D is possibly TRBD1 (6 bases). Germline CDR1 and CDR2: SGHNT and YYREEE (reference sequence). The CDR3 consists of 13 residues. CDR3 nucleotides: TGTGCCAGCAGCTTCGACAGGACCGAGGAGCTGTTTTTT. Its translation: CASSFDRTEELFF.

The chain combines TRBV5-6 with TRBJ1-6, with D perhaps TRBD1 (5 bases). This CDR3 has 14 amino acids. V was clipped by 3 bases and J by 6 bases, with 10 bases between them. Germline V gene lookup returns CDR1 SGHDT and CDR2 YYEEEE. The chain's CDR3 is CASSSRQSNSPLHF. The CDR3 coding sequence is TGTGCCAGCAGCTCTAGACAGAGTAATTCACCCCTCCACTTT. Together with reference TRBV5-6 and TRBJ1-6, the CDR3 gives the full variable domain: DAGVTQSPTHLIKTRGQQVTLRCSPKSGHDTVSWYQQALGQGPQFIFQYYEEEERQRGNFPDRFSGHQFPNYSSELNVNALLLGDSALYLCASSSRQSNSPLHFGNGTRLTVT.

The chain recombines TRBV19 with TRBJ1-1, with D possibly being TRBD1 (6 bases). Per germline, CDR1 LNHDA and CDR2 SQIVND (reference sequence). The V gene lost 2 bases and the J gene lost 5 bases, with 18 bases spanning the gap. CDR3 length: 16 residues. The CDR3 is CASSIRKKGEITEAFF. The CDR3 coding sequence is TGTGCCAGTAGTATACGTAAGAAGGGGGAAATTACTGAAGCTTTCTTT.

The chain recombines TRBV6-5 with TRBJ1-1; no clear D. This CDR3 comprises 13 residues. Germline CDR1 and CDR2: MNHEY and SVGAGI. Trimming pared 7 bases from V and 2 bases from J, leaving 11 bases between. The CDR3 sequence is CASTLDGNTEAFF. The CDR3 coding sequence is TGTGCCAGCACCCTGGACGGCAACACTGAAGCTTTCTTT.

CDR3 region: CASSAYDRGPRNTGELFF. The CDR3 DNA follows: TGTGCCAGCAGCGCCTACGACAGGGGGCCCCGGAACACCGGGGAGCTGTTTTTT. The rearrangement links TRBV11-2 to TRBJ2-2, with TRBD1 matching over 10 bases. Germline V gene sequence: CDR1 SGHAT, CDR2 FQNNGV. The CDR3 consists of 18 residues. The J segment lost 1 base and the V segment lost 5 bases, leaving 10 bases of the junction unmatched.

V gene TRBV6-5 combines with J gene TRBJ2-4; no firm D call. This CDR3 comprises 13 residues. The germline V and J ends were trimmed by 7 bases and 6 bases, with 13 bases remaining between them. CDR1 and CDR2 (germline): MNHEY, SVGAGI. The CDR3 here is CASTQASSNIQYF. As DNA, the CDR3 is TGTGCCAGCACTCAAGCGAGTTCAAACATTCAGTACTTC.

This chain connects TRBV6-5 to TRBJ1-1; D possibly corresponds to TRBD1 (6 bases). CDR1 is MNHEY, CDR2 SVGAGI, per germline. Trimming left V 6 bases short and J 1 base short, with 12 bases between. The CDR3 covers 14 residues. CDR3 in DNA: TGTGCCAGCAGCCTACAGGGATGGAACACTGAAGCTTTCTTT. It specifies CASSLQGWNTEAFF.

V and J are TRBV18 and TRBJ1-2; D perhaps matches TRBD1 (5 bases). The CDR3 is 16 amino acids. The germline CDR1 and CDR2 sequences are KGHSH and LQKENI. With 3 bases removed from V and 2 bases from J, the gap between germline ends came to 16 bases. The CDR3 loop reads CASSPPGGTRNYGYTF. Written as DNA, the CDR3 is TGTGCCAGCTCACCGCCCGGAGGGACCCGAAACTATGGCTACACCTTC. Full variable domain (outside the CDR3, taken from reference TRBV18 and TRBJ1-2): NAGVMQNPRHLVRRRGQEARLRCSPMKGHSHVYWYRQLPEEGLKFMVYLQKENIIDESGMPKERFSAEFPKEGPSILRIQQVVRGDSAAYFCASSPPGGTRNYGYTFGSGTRLTVV.

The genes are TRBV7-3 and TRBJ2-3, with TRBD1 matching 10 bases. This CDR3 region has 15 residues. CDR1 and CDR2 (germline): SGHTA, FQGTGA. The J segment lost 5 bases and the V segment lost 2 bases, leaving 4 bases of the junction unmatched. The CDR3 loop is CASSLGTGVQDTQYF. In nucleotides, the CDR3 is TGTGCCAGCAGCTTAGGGACAGGGGTTCAAGATACGCAGTATTTT.

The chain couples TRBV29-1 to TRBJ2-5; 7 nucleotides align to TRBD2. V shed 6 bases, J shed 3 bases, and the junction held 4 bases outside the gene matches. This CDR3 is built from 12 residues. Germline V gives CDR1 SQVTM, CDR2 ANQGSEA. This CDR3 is CSVASGKETQYF. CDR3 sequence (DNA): TGCAGCGTCGCTAGCGGCAAAGAGACCCAGTACTTC.

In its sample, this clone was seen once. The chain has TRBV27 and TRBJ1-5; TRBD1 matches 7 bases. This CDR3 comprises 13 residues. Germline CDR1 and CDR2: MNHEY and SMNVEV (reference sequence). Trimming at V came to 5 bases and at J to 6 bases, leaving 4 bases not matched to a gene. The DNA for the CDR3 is TGTGCCAGCAGTCCTAACAGGGGTCAGCCCCAGCATTTT. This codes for CASSPNRGQPQHF.

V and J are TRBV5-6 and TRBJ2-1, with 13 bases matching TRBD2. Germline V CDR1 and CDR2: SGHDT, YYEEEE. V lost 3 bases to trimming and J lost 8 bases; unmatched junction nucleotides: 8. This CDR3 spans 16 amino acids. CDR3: CASSWKLAGGPYEQFF. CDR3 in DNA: TGTGCCAGCAGCTGGAAACTAGCGGGAGGGCCCTATGAGCAGTTCTTC.

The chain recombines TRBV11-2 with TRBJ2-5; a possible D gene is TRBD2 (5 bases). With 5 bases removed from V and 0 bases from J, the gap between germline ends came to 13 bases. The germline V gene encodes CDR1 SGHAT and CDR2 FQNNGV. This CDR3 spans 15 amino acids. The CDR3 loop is CASSPERLNQETQYF. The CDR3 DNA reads TGTGCCAGCAGCCCCGAGCGGCTGAACCAAGAGACCCAGTACTTC.

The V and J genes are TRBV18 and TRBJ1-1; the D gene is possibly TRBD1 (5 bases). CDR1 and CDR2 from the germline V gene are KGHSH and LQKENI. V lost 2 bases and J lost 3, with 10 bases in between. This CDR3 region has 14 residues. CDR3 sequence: CASSPARDHTEAFF. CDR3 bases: TGTGCCAGCTCACCAGCACGGGACCACACTGAAGCTTTCTTT.

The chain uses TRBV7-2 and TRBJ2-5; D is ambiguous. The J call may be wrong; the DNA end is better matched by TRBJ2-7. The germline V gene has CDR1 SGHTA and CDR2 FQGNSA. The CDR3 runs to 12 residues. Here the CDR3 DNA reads TGTGCCAGCAGCCCTCTGGGGTACGAGCAGTACTTC. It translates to CASSPLGYEQYF.

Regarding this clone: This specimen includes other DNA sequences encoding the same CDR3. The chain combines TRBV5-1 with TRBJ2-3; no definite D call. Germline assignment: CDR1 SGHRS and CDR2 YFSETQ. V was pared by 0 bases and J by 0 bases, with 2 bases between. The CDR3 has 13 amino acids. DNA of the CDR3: TGCGCCAGCAGCTTGGGCAGCACAGATACGCAGTATTTT. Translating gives CASSLGSTDTQYF.

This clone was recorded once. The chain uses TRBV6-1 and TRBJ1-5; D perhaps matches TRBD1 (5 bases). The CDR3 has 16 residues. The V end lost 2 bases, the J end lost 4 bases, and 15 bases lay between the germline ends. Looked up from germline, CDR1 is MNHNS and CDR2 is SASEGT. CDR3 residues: CASSEQQGSPNQPQHF. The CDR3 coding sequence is TGTGCCAGCAGTGAACAGCAGGGATCCCCTAATCAGCCCCAGCATTTT.

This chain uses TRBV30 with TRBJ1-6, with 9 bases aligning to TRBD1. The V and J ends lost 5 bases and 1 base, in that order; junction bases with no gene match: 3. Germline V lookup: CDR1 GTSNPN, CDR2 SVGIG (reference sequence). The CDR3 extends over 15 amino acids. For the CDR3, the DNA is TGTGCCTGGGGGACAGGGAGGTCCTATAATTCACCCCTCCACTTT. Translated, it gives CAWGTGRSYNSPLHF.

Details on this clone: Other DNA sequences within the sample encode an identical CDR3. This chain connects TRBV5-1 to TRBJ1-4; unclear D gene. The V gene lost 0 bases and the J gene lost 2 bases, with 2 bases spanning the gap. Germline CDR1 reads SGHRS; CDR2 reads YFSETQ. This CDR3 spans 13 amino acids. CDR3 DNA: TGCGCCAGCAGCTTGGATACTAATGAAAAACTGTTTTTT. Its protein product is CASSLDTNEKLFF.

CDR3 nucleotides: TGTGCCAGCAGCTTAGCCTTATGGGGGCCCCCGGAGGGTGAGCAGTTCTTC. Translating gives CASSLALWGPPEGEQFF. The rearrangement joins TRBV7-8 to TRBJ2-1, with D perhaps assigned TRBD1 or TRBD2 (6 bases each). CDR1 is SGHVS and CDR2 is FQNEAQ in the germline V gene. The V end lost 0 bases, the J end lost 9 bases, and 21 bases lay between the germline ends. The CDR3 contains 17 residues.

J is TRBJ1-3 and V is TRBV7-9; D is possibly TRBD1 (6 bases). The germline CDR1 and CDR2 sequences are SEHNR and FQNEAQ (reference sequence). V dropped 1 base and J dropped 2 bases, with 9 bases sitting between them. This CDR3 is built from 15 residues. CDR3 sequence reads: CASSLGSGAGNTIYF. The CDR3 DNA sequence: TGTGCCAGCAGCTTAGGGTCAGGGGCTGGAAACACCATATATTTT.

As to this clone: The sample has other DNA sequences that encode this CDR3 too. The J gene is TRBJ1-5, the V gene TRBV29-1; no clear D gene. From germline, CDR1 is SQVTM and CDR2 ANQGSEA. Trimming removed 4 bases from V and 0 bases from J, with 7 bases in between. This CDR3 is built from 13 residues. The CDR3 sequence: CSVVEYSNQPQHF. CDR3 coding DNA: TGCAGCGTTGTGGAGTATAGCAATCAGCCCCAGCATTTT.

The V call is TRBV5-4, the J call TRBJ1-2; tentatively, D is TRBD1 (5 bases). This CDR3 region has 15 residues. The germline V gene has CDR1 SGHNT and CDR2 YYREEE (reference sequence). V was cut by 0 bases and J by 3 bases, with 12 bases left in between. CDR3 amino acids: CASSLGSGADYGYTF. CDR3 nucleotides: TGTGCCAGCAGCTTGGGTTCCGGGGCGGACTATGGCTACACCTTC. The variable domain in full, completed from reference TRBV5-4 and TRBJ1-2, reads ETGVTQSPTHLIKTRGQQVTLRCSSQSGHNTVSWYQQALGQGPQFIFQYYREEENGRGNFPPRFSGLQFPNYSSELNVNALELDDSALYLCASSLGSGADYGYTFGSGTRLTVV.

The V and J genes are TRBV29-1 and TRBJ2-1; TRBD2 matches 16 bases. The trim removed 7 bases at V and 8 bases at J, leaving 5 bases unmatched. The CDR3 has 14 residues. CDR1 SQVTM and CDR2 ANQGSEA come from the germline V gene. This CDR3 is CSAGLAGGPHEQFF. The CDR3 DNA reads TGCAGCGCGGGACTAGCGGGAGGGCCTCATGAGCAGTTCTTC.

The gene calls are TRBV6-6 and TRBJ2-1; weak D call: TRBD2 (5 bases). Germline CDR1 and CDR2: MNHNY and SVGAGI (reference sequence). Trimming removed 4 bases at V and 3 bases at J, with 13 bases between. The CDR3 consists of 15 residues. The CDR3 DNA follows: TGTGCCAGCAGTTCAGCGGTCAGTAGCTACAATGAGCAGTTCTTC. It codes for CASSSAVSSYNEQFF.